One and the same sample provided the 5 T cell receptor beta chains below, sequenced in a study of blood T cell repertoires in COVID-19. This table comes from immunoSEQ multiplex PCR, and its TCRdb copy is limited to in-frame clones, with some not included. The data contain about 120,000 clones, just over 90% of them singletons. The sample taken for sequencing was peripheral blood. Source of these receptors: a human donor with active COVID-19. The donor label of this sample is uncertain.

V is TRBV12-3 or TRBV12-4 and J is TRBJ1-4; D unresolved. Trimming pared 6 bases from V and 8 bases from J, leaving 7 bases between. This CDR3 spans 11 amino acids. The CDR3 DNA sequence: TGTGCCAGCAGAGGAGGGGAAAAACTGTTTTTT. Its translation: CASRGGEKLFF.

J is TRBJ2-1 and V is TRBV7-2, with 12 positions matching TRBD2. CDR3 length equals 14 residues. Germline trimming cut 5 bases from V and 14 bases from J; bases unmatched to any gene: 10. CDR1 is SGHTA, CDR2 FQGNSA, per germline. The CDR3 coding sequence is TGTGCCAGCAGCGGCGGACTAGCGGGACCCCGGAAGTTCTTC. It translates to CASSGGLAGPRKFF.

This chain joins TRBV18 and TRBJ1-2, with a tentative D call TRBD1 (6 bases). The CDR3 is made up of 15 amino acids. V lost 3 bases, J lost 10 bases, and 21 bases lay in between. Looked up from germline, CDR1 is KGHSH and CDR2 is LQKENI. The CDR3 is CASSPRGNNRVFYTF. In DNA, the CDR3 is TGTGCCAGCTCACCCAGAGGTAATAACAGGGTGTTCTACACCTTC.

Ten or more counts support this clone. The chain has TRBV29-1 and TRBJ2-2; 10 bases align to TRBD2. The germline V gene encodes CDR1 SQVTM and CDR2 ANQGSEA. Trimming removed 7 bases from V and 6 bases from J; junction bases left unmatched: 11. The CDR3 consists of 15 residues. In DNA form, the CDR3 reads TGCAGCGGGCTAAGGCTCAGCGGGGGGGCCGGGGAGCTGTTTTTT. It specifies CSGLRLSGGAGELFF.

The chain combines TRBV6-5 with TRBJ2-5, with 7 bases aligning to TRBD1. Germline V gene sequence: CDR1 MNHEY, CDR2 SVGAGI. V dropped 6 bases and J dropped 1; count of bases not matched to a gene: 2. The CDR3 is 13 amino acids. The CDR3 sequence is CASRRTGQETQYF. DNA of the CDR3: TGTGCCAGCAGAAGGACAGGCCAAGAGACCCAGTACTTC.